This TCR beta chain was observed in a study of graft-versus-host responses after intestinal transplantation. In the study overall: Multivisceral, liver-intestinal, or isolated intestinal transplants were received by the recipients. Following induction with anti-thymocyte globulin, all recipients were given tacrolimus and steroids for three to four years.

Data came from immunoSEQ multiplex PCR; TCRdb stores just in-frame clones and leaves some out. This repertoire shows some 26,000 clones, 94% found once; its top ten account for about 0.52%. As regards this clone: Its antigen remains unidentified.

General observations from the study: Peak GvH clone levels in circulation were associated with early post-transplant HvG declines. The presence of high graft-versus-host to host-versus-graft clonal ratios in allografts characterized patients with graft-donor T cell macrochimerism.

This TCR came from a human patient who received an intestinal transplant, so some T cells may come from the graft donor. This material consisted of PBMCs, taken 156 days after intestinal transplant.

CDR3 DNA: TGTGCCAGCAGCTTAGGTGAAGAAGAGGAGCAGTTCTTC. Translation gives CASSLGEEEEQFF. The chain couples TRBV7-6 to TRBJ2-1; the D is unclear. The CDR3 has 13 amino acids. V shed 1 base and J shed 10 bases, with 11 bases lying between them. Germline V gene lookup returns CDR1 SGHVS and CDR2 FNYEAQ.